This entry lists 21 T cell receptor beta chains sequenced from one sample in a study of T cells in Graves' hyperthyroidism and ophthalmopathy. The investigators amplified TCR beta CDR3 regions from RNA transcripts. The HTBI primer set drove a first-round RT-PCR of the TCR CDR3. TCRdb re-called the multiplex PCR reads with MiXCR, one entry per CDR3 protein. Counted here are about half a million distinct CDR3 sequences, about 20% occurring once; the ten biggest clones make up about 50%. Sequenced: blood. The receptors were sampled from a man in his forties with Graves' ophthalmopathy.

The rearrangement joins TRBV7-2 to TRBJ1-5, with D possibly being TRBD1 (6 bases). Germline V gene data show CDR1 as SGHTA and CDR2 as FQGNSA. V was cut by 3 bases and J by 3 bases, with 12 bases left in between. The CDR3 loop spans 15 amino acids. CDR3 coding DNA: TGTGCCAGCAGCTTTTACAGGGATAACAATCAGCCCCAGCATTTT. This encodes CASSFYRDNNQPQHF. Full variable domain (remainder filled in from reference TRBV7-2 and TRBJ1-5): GAGVSQSPSNKVTEKGKDVELRCDPISGHTALYWYRQSLGQGLEFLIYFQGNSAPDKSGLPSDRFSAERTGGSVSTLTIQRTQQEDSAVYLCASSFYRDNNQPQHFGDGTRLSIL.

The chain uses TRBV7-9 and TRBJ2-2, with TRBD1 matching over 9 bases. With 3 bases clipped from V and 1 base from J, the junction kept 12 bases outside the gene matches. The CDR3 spans 19 residues. Per the germline V gene, CDR1 is SEHNR and CDR2 is FQNEAQ (reference sequence). DNA of the CDR3: TGTGCCAGCAGCTTTAGGGGCAGCCTGGGACAGGGGAACACCGGGGAGCTGTTTTTT. This encodes CASSFRGSLGQGNTGELFF.

The table lists this clonotype with many counts. J is TRBJ2-5 and V is TRBV28; tentative D call: TRBD2 (6 bases). The CDR3 has 14 residues. Germline V gives CDR1 MDHEN, CDR2 SYDVKM. V was cut by 0 bases and J by 4 bases, with 9 bases left in between. The CDR3 reads CASSLWFGGETQYF. The CDR3 DNA reads as TGTGCCAGCAGTTTATGGTTCGGGGGAGAGACCCAGTACTTC.

This clonotype has at least ten counts. This rearrangement joins TRBV7-8 to TRBJ2-1, with 9 nucleotides matching TRBD1. CDR1 is SGHVS and CDR2 is FQNEAQ in the germline V gene. Trimming at V came to 0 bases and at J to 10 bases, leaving 7 bases not matched to a gene. This CDR3 region has 15 residues. This CDR3 is CASSLARTGVGEQFF. The CDR3 DNA sequence: TGTGCCAGCAGCTTAGCTAGGACAGGGGTGGGGGAGCAGTTCTTC.

Many counts were recorded for this clonotype. The J gene is TRBJ2-7, the V gene TRBV7-2, with D tentatively TRBD2 (5 bases). Germline CDR1 and CDR2: SGHTA and FQGNSA. This CDR3 region has 13 residues. V lost 0 bases and J 7 bases, leaving 10 bases between the germline ends. The CDR3 reads CASSLAGLREQYF. CDR3 bases: TGTGCCAGCAGCTTAGCTGGACTTCGGGAGCAGTACTTC. Combining the CDR3 with reference TRBV7-2 and TRBJ2-7 gives the whole variable domain GAGVSQSPSNKVTEKGKDVELRCDPISGHTALYWYRQSLGQGLEFLIYFQGNSAPDKSGLPSDRFSAERTGGSVSTLTIQRTQQEDSAVYLCASSLAGLREQYFGPGTRLTVT.

There are many counts of this clonotype. The V and J genes are TRBV6-1 and TRBJ1-5, with unresolved D. CDR1 and CDR2 from the germline V gene are MNHNS and SASEGT. Trimming took off 3 bases at V and 4 bases at J, with 7 bases between the two ends. The CDR3 totals 13 residues. CDR3 residues: CASSDRRNQPQHF. The CDR3 DNA reads as TGTGCCAGCAGTGATAGGCGAAATCAGCCCCAGCATTTT.

V gene TRBV5-1 combines with J gene TRBJ1-5; D may be TRBD1 (5 bases). The CDR3 is 17 amino acids. The V end lost 0 bases, the J end lost 1 base, and 14 bases lay between the germline ends. The V gene's germline CDR1 is SGHRS and CDR2 YFSETQ. CDR3 loop: CASSLEGEAQSNQPQHF. CDR3 DNA sequence: TGCGCCAGCAGCTTGGAAGGGGAGGCCCAGAGCAATCAGCCCCAGCATTTT.

V usage is TRBV9 and J usage is TRBJ2-7; D could derive from TRBD1 or TRBD2 (6 bases each). The CDR3 runs to 14 residues. CDR1 and CDR2 from the germline V gene are SGDLS and YYNGEE. V lost 2 bases and J lost 3, with 12 bases in between. The CDR3 coding sequence is TGTGCCAGCAGCGTCGCCGAGGGGGGCTACGAGCAGTACTTC. Translated, it gives CASSVAEGGYEQYF.

This clonotype has only a few counts. The V and J genes are TRBV3-1 and TRBJ1-3; 10 nucleotides align to TRBD1. Germline V CDR1 and CDR2: LGHDT, YNNKEL (reference sequence). This CDR3 spans 16 amino acids. Trimming cost V 3 bases and J 0 bases; bases outside gene matches: 2. Here the CDR3 reads CASSQGQGSSGNTIYF. DNA for the CDR3: TGTGCCAGCAGCCAGGGACAGGGGAGCTCTGGAAACACCATATATTTT.

This clonotype has ten or more counts. J is TRBJ2-7 and V is TRBV27; 10 nucleotides line up with TRBD1. This CDR3 spans 14 amino acids. Losses at the gene ends were 2 bases for V and 5 bases for J; bases not matched to a gene: 3. Germline loops: CDR1 MNHEY, CDR2 SMNVEV (reference sequence). This CDR3 reads CASSLAGTGDEQYF. The CDR3 bases are TGTGCCAGCAGTTTAGCCGGGACAGGGGACGAGCAGTACTTC.

This clonotype turned up a few times. The chain joins TRBV28 to TRBJ1-2; TRBD1 agrees at 11 bases. Germline trimming cut 3 bases from V and 8 bases from J; bases unmatched to any gene: 14. The germline V gene has CDR1 MDHEN and CDR2 SYDVKM. This CDR3 has 17 residues. CDR3 coding DNA: TGTGCCAGCAGTTTCCCCTTTACCGGGACAGGGGGGGAGGGCTACACCTTC. Its protein is CASSFPFTGTGGEGYTF.

This clonotype was seen only a few times. This chain connects TRBV5-1 to TRBJ1-3; the match to TRBD1 covers 7 bases. The CDR3 runs to 16 residues. With 6 bases clipped from V and 0 bases from J, the junction kept 9 bases outside the gene matches. Germline V lookup: CDR1 SGHRS, CDR2 YFSETQ. As DNA, the CDR3 is TGCGCCAGCACCCGGGACAGCCCGAACTCTGGAAACACCATATATTTT. It codes for CASTRDSPNSGNTIYF.

At least ten counts were recorded for this clonotype. The V and J genes are TRBV30 and TRBJ2-2; D might be TRBD2 (6 bases). Germline V lookup: CDR1 GTSNPN, CDR2 SVGIG (reference sequence). The CDR3 covers 16 residues. The V end lost 3 bases, the J end lost 4 bases, and 18 bases lay between the germline ends. The CDR3 here is CAWSLGGKVSTGELFF. Written as DNA, the CDR3 is TGTGCCTGGAGCCTTGGGGGGAAAGTGAGCACCGGGGAGCTGTTTTTT.

V and J are TRBV7-8 and TRBJ1-5; TRBD1 might be the D (5 bases). The CDR3 loop spans 15 amino acids. Deletions cut 2 bases from V and 4 bases from J, with 12 bases between. CDR1 is SGHVS, CDR2 FQNEAQ, per germline. DNA for the CDR3: TGTGCCAGCAGCTTAAATGGGGCGAGGAATCAGCCCCAGCATTTT. Amino acid sequence: CASSLNGARNQPQHF.

The chain recombines TRBV20-1 with TRBJ2-1; 14 bases line up with TRBD2. The CDR3 has 16 amino acids. The J segment lost 6 bases and the V segment lost 6 bases, leaving 10 bases of the junction unmatched. CDR1 is DFQATT, CDR2 SNEGSKA, per germline (reference sequence). The CDR3 nucleotides read TGCAGTGCAAGGGGACTAGCGGGGGTCGGAAGCAATGAGCAGTTCTTC. This translates into CSARGLAGVGSNEQFF.

In nucleotides, the CDR3 is TGTGCCACCAGTGATTTCTCAGGGAGGCGGGCAAGCTCCTACAATGAGCAGTTCTTC. Protein sequence: CATSDFSGRRASSYNEQFF. V usage is TRBV24-1 and J usage is TRBJ2-1; TRBD2 is a possible D gene (6 bases). V lost 1 base and J 0 bases, leaving 18 bases between the germline ends. Germline V lookup: CDR1 KGHDR, CDR2 SFDVKD. CDR3 length equals 19 residues.

A word on this clonotype: The CDR3 ends on some other residue instead of the conserved phenylalanine or tryptophan, so this is likely a read error. The chain couples TRBV10-3 to TRBJ2-2; D is perhaps TRBD2 (7 bases). CDR1 and CDR2 from the germline V gene are ENHRY and SYGVKD. The CDR3 extends over 15 amino acids. V was shortened by 8 bases and J by 2 bases, with 15 bases between the two germline ends. The DNA for the CDR3 is TGTGCCATCGATGGGGGGGCTCTTAACACCGGGGAGCTGTTTCTT. Translating gives CAIDGGALNTGELFL.

The rearrangement joins TRBV10-3 to TRBJ2-7, with D perhaps TRBD1 (6 bases). This CDR3 is built from 13 residues. The germline V gene has CDR1 ENHRY and CDR2 SYGVKD. Deletions cut 8 bases from V and 2 bases from J, with 13 bases between. The CDR3 DNA follows: TGTGCCATCTCTACAGGGATCCCCTACGAGCAGTACTTC. It is translated as CAISTGIPYEQYF.

This clonotype was seen many times. V and J are TRBV6-1 and TRBJ1-2, with D possibly matching TRBD1 (6 bases). Germline CDR1 is MNHNS and CDR2 is SASEGT. The CDR3 spans 16 residues. With 6 bases removed from V and 0 bases from J, the gap between germline ends came to 17 bases. The CDR3 reads CASSRKTGTANYGYTF. CDR3 DNA sequence: TGTGCCAGCAGCCGAAAGACAGGTACAGCTAACTATGGCTACACCTTC.

V gene TRBV7-2 combines with J gene TRBJ1-2, with TRBD1 as a possible D gene (6 bases). V shed 6 bases and J shed 3 bases, with 11 bases lying between them. The CDR3 extends over 13 amino acids. Germline V gives CDR1 SGHTA, CDR2 FQGNSA. CDR3 nucleotides: TGTGCCAGCAGGCAAGGGGGTGACTATGGCTACACCTTC. It specifies CASRQGGDYGYTF.

V is TRBV5-1 and J is TRBJ2-7; the D is unclear. V lost 0 bases, J lost 3 bases, and 16 bases lay in between. CDR1 and CDR2 (germline): SGHRS, YFSETQ. The CDR3 extends over 16 amino acids. CDR3 sequence reads: CASSLALGLGYYEQYF. The CDR3, as DNA: TGCGCCAGCAGCTTGGCATTGGGGTTGGGGTACTACGAGCAGTACTTC.